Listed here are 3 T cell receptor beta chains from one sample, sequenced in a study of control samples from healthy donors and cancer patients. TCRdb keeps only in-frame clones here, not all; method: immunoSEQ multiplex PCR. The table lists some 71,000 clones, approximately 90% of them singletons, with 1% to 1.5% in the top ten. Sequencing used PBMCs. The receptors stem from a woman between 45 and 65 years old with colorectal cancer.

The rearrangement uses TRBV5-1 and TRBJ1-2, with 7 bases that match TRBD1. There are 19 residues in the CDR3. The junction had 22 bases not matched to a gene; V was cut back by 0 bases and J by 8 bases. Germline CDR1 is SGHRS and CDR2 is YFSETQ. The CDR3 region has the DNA TGCGCCAGCAGCTTGGGTCCCGGGGGCTATGTCACAGGACAGGCAGGCTACACCTTC. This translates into CASSLGPGGYVTGQAGYTF. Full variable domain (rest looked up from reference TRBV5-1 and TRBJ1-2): KAGVTQTPRYLIKTRGQQVTLSCSPISGHRSVSWYQQTPGQGLQFLFEYFSETQRNKGNFPGRFSGRQFSNSRSEMNVSTLELGDSALYLCASSLGPGGYVTGQAGYTFGSGTRLTVV.

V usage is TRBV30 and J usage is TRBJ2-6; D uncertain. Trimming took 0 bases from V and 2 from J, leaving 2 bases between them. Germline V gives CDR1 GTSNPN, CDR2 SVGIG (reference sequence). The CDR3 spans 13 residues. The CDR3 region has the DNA TGTGCCTGGAGTGTACCTGGGGCCAACGTCCTGACTTTC. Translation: CAWSVPGANVLTF.

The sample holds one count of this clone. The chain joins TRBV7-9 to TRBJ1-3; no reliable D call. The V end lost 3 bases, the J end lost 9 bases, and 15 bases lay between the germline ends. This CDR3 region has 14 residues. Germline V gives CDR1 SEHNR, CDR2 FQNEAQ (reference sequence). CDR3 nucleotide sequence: TGTGCCAGCAGCTTTTTCTTGGAGCCAGTCACCATATATTTT. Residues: CASSFFLEPVTIYF.